This T cell receptor beta chain was recovered during a study of T cells in Graves' hyperthyroidism and ophthalmopathy. Across the study: Any treatment followed the collection of peripheral blood at initial diagnosis.

It was RNA transcripts that yielded the amplified TCR beta CDR3 regions. During a first-round RT-PCR of the TCR CDR3, the HTBI primer set was used. TCRdb recomputed calls from the multiplex PCR reads with MiXCR, one row per CDR3 protein. This sample yields about half a million distinct CDR3 sequences, of which roughly 20% are seen a single time; roughly 29% belongs to the top ten. Looked up from germline, CDR1 is MDHEN and CDR2 is SYDVKM. The CDR3 consists of 13 residues. J gave up 2 bases and V 7 bases, and 4 bases lay outside the gene matches. Notes on the study in general: Most expanded thyroid clonotypes above 0.001 also appeared in blood.

This clonotype occurred a few times. Its antigen is currently unknown. Criteria for exclusion of patients were uncontrolled infection, other autoimmune disease, pregnancy or lactation. The origin of this receptor is a man between 18 and 35 years old with Graves' hyperthyroidism. The sequenced sample consisted of blood. This sequence joins TRBV28 and TRBJ2-5; 7 bases are a match to TRBD1. The CDR3 DNA reads TGTGCCAGCAAGAAGACAGGGCAAGAGACCCAGTACTTC. Protein sequence: CASKKTGQETQYF.